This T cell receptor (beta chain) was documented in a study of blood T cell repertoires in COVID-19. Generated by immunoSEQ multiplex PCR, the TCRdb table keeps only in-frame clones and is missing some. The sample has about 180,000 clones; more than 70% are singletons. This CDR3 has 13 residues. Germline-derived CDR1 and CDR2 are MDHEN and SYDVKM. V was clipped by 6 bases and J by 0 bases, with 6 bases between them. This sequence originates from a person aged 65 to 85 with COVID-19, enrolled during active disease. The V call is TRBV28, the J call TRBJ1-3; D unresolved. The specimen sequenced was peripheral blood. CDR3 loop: CASRSDSGNTIYF. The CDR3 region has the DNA TGTGCCAGCAGATCAGACTCTGGAAACACCATATATTTT.